This T cell receptor (beta chain) derives from a study of beta chain features in type 1 diabetes. In the case of this clone: The antigen is undetermined.

Expressed TCRB transcripts were sequenced, since all the RNA that had been isolated was reverse transcribed. The assay was immunoSEQ multiplex PCR, and TCRdb's table has in-frame clones only and misses some. The repertoire holds over 650,000 clones, more than 12% seen once, with less than 0.04% in the top ten. The CDR3 totals 14 residues. Trimming shortened V by 1 base and J by 1 base, and 7 bases separated the two germline ends. The germline V gene has CDR1 SEHNR and CDR2 FQNEAQ (reference sequence). Study-wide results and limits: Patients with type 1 diabetes carried fewer insertions and had more deletions at their VDJ junctions. cDNA-based sequencing might over-represent cells highly expressing TCR. Patients with Type 1 diabetes showed moderately but significantly shorter TCRB CDR3s in all four CD4+ subsets. Although PCR might favor shorter templates, it would do so equally in patients and controls.

Sequences were obtained from naive CD4+ T cells from blood. The receptor comes from a man between 18 and 35 years old with type 1 diabetes. The chain is built from TRBV7-9 and TRBJ1-1, with no clear D. The CDR3 spells CASSLERQNTEAFF. As DNA, the CDR3 is TGTGCCAGCAGCTTAGAGAGGCAGAACACTGAAGCTTTCTTT.